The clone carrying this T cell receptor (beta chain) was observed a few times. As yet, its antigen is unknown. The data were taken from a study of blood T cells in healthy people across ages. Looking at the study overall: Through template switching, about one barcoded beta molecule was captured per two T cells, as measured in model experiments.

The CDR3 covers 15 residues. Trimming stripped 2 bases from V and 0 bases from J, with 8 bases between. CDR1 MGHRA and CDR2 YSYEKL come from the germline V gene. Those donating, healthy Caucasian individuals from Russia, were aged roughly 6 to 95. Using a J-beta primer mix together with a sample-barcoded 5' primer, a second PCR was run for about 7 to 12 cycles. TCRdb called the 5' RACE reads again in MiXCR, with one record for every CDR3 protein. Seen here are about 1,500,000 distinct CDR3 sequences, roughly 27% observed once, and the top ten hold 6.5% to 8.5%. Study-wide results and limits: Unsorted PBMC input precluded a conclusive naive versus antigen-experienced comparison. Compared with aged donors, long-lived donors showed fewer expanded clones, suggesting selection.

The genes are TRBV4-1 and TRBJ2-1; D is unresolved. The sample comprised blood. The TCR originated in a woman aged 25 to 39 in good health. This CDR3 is CASSQTGPSYNEQFF. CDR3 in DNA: TGCGCCAGCAGCCAAACGGGCCCCTCCTACAATGAGCAGTTCTTC.